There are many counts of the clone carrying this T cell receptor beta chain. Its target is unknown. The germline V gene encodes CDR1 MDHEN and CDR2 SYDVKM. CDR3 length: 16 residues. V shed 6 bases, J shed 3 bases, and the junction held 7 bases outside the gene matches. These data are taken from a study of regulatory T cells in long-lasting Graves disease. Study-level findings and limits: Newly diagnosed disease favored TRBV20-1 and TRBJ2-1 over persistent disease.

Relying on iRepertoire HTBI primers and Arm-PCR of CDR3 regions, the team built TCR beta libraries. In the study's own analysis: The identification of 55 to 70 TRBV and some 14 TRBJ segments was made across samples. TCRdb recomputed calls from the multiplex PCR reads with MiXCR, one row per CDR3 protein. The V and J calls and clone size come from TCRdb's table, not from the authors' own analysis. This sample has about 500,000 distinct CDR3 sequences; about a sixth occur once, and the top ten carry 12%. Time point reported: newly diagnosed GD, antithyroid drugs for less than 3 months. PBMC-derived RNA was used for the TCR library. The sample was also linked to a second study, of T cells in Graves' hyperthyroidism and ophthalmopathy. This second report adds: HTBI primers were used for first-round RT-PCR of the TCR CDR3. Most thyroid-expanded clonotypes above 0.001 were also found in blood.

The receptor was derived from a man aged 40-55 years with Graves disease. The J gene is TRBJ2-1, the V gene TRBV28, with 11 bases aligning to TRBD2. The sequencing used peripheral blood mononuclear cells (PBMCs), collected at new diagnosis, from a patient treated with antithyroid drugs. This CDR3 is CASSPAGTSGYNEQFF. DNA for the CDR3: TGTGCCAGCAGCCCGGCCGGGACTAGCGGCTACAATGAGCAGTTCTTC.